Sequencing of this T cell receptor (beta chain) was carried out in a study of T cell changes during pregnancy in multiple sclerosis. V shed 4 bases and J shed 3 bases, with 7 bases lying between them. Germline CDR1 reads PRHDT; CDR2 reads FYEKMQ (reference sequence). The CDR3 contains 12 residues. Sequencing was performed with immunoSEQ multiplex PCR; in TCRdb, only in-frame clones are kept and a portion is missing. The data hold tens of thousands of clones, with over 85% observed a single time. The J gene is TRBJ2-7, the V gene TRBV13, with unresolved D. The sequencing used peripheral blood, collected in the first trimester of pregnancy. The source of this sequence is a female donor with multiple sclerosis, enrolled in a pregnancy study. CDR3: CASSSEFYEQYF. CDR3 in DNA: TGTGCCAGCAGCTCCGAGTTCTACGAGCAGTACTTC.